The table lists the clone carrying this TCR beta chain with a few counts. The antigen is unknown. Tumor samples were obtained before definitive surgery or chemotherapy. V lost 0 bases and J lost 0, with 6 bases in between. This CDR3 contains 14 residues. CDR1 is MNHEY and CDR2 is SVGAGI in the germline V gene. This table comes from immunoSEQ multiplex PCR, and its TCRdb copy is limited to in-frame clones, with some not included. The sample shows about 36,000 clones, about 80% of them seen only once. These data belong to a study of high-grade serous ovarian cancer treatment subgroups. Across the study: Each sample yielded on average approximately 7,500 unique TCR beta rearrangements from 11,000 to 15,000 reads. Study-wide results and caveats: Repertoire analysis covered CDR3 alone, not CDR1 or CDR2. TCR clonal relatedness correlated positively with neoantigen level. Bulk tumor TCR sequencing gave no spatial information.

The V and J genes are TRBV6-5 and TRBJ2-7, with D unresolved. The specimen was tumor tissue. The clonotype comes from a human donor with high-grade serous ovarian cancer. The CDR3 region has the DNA TGTGCCAGCAGTTACTCGGGTTTCTCCTACGAGCAGTACTTC. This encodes CASSYSGFSYEQYF.